One T cell receptor (beta chain) is described in this entry. Its antigen remains unidentified. The CDR3 contains 14 residues. CDR1 and CDR2 from the germline V gene are MDHEN and SYDVKM. Trimming cost V 7 bases and J 2 bases, with 15 bases left between them. TCRdb recomputed calls from the 5' RACE reads with MiXCR, one row per CDR3 protein. This table has 1.5 million or so distinct CDR3 sequences, roughly 35% appearing once. The source of the sample is a study of identical twins. Study-level points and caveats: Modeled out-of-frame TCR alpha sharing in monozygotic twins fell below observed levels.

This TCR derives from a newborn girl in good health. Material: cord blood. This chain connects TRBV28 to TRBJ2-7; D gene uncertain. CDR3 residues: CASNPTEVTYEQYF. The CDR3 bases are TGTGCCAGCAACCCGACCGAAGTAACCTACGAGCAGTACTTC.